The text below deals with one TCR beta chain. The antigen remains undetermined. These data come from a study of chemoradiotherapy in HPV16-positive cancers. The wider study: Candidate HPV-specific T-cell clones and common TCR motifs came from functional assays in a couple of HPV16-positive patients.

Sequencing used immunoSEQ multiplex PCR; TCRdb keeps in-frame clones, though not all of them. This sample carries some 70,000 clones, about 88% of them seen once, and the ten largest clones take around 4.4%. The CDR3 contains 15 residues. Germline CDR1 is MNHEY and CDR2 is SMNVEV (reference sequence). V dropped 4 bases and J dropped 4 bases, with 16 bases sitting between them. Study results and limitations: Functional assays defining HPV-specific T cells used only two HPV16-positive patients. Non-HPV-specific T cells did not expand in tumors during treatment, whereas candidate HPV-specific clones and E7-related motifs did. In HPV16-positive patients, HPV-responsive T-cell expansion tracked better recurrence-free survival.

This receptor was obtained from a human donor with HPV-associated anogenital cancer. This chain joins TRBV27 and TRBJ1-2; D possibly corresponds to TRBD1 (6 bases). Sample: blood, taken from a patient who underwent chemoradiotherapy. This CDR3 is CASSWGGGGVYGYTF. In nucleotides, the CDR3 is TGTGCCAGCAGTTGGGGTGGGGGGGGCGTCTATGGCTACACCTTC.